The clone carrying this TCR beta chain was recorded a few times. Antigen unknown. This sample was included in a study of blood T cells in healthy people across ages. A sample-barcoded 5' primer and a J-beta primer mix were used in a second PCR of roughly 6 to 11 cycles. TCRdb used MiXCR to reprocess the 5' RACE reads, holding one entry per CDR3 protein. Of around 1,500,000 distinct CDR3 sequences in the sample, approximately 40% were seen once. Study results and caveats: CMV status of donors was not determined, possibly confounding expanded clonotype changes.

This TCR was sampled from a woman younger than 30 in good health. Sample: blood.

The CDR3 nucleotides read TGTGCCAGCAGTTACTGGACGGGGAAACAAGAGACCCAGTACTTC. As protein: CASSYWTGKQETQYF. The chain uses TRBV6-5 and TRBJ2-5; a weak D match, TRBD2 (5 bases). The CDR3 is 15 amino acids. Germline assignment: CDR1 MNHEY and CDR2 SVGAGI. Trimming cost V 1 base and J 2 bases, with 11 bases left between them.